Listed below are T cell receptor beta chains from one sample, sequenced in a study of blood T cell repertoires in COVID-19. The table came from immunoSEQ multiplex PCR; TCRdb's copy has only in-frame clones and leaves some out. Of 100,000 to 150,000 clones listed, 88% are singletons. The sample comprised peripheral blood. These receptors were collected from a man aged 65 to 85 with active COVID-19. CDR3s include the opening cysteine and the closing phenylalanine or tryptophan. The order of the fields is V gene, clone size, D gene, J gene, CDR3 DNA, CDR3 protein. D genes are given only for firm matches. Clone size is stated in some rows and not others, as once, few, many or a class when expanded.

v_gene: TRBV9; abundance: few; d_gene: NA; j_gene: TRBJ2-2; CDR3nt: TGTGCCAGCAGCTTCCGTGGGAGCGCGAACACCGGGGAGCTGTTTTTT; CDR3aa: CASSFRGSANTGELFF
v_gene: TRBV7-2; abundance: NA; d_gene: NA; j_gene: TRBJ1-2; CDR3nt: TGTGCCAGCAGCCCCCGACAGGATGGCTACACCTTC; CDR3aa: CASSPRQDGYTF
v_gene: TRBV7-6; abundance: NA; d_gene: TRBD1; j_gene: TRBJ2-2; CDR3nt: TGTGCCAGCAGCTTATCAGGGGGAAGGTATACCGGGGAGCTGTTTTTT; CDR3aa: CASSLSGGRYTGELFF
v_gene: TRBV6-5; abundance: NA; d_gene: TRBD1; j_gene: TRBJ2-5; CDR3nt: TGTGCCAGCAGTTACCGGGACAGGGCCGGTGAGACCCAGTACTTC; CDR3aa: CASSYRDRAGETQYF
v_gene: TRBV6-4; abundance: NA; d_gene: TRBD1; j_gene: TRBJ1-2; CDR3nt: TGTGCCAGCAGTGGCCGACAGGGAGGCTACACCTTC; CDR3aa: CASSGRQGGYTF
v_gene: TRBV4-1; abundance: NA; d_gene: NA; j_gene: TRBJ2-1; CDR3nt: TGCGCCAGCAGCCAAAAGGAGGGACTTAGCTCCTACAATGAGCAGTTCTTC; CDR3aa: CASSQKEGLSSYNEQFF
v_gene: TRBV9; abundance: NA; d_gene: NA; j_gene: TRBJ1-6; CDR3nt: TGTGCCAGCAGCGGGGACACTTATAATTCACCCCTCCACTTT; CDR3aa: CASSGDTYNSPLHF
v_gene: TRBV2; abundance: once; d_gene: NA; j_gene: TRBJ2-2; CDR3nt: TGTGCCAGCAGTGAAGGCGGGAACACCGGGGAGCTGTTTTTT; CDR3aa: CASSEGGNTGELFF
v_gene: TRBV28; abundance: NA; d_gene: TRBD1; j_gene: TRBJ1-2; CDR3nt: TGTGCCAGCAGTTCACAGGGGTACGGCTACACCTTC; CDR3aa: CASSSQGYGYTF
v_gene: TRBV27; abundance: NA; d_gene: NA; j_gene: TRBJ2-7; CDR3nt: TGTGCCACCTCCCCCGGCGCCAGGGGTGACGAGCAGTACTTC; CDR3aa: CATSPGARGDEQYF
v_gene: TRBV19; abundance: once; d_gene: TRBD2; j_gene: TRBJ2-7; CDR3nt: TGTGCCAGTAGTACTAGCGGATTCTCCTACGAGCAGTACTTC; CDR3aa: CASSTSGFSYEQYF
v_gene: TRBV5-1; abundance: NA; d_gene: TRBD2; j_gene: TRBJ2-2; CDR3nt: TGCGCCAGCAGCTTGCAAGCGGGAGGGGCCACCGGGGAGCTGTTTTTT; CDR3aa: CASSLQAGGATGELFF
v_gene: TRBV28; abundance: NA; d_gene: NA; j_gene: TRBJ1-5; CDR3nt: TGTGCCAGCGGAAGGGAGGGCAATCAGCCCCAGCATTTT; CDR3aa: CASGREGNQPQHF
v_gene: TRBV11-2; abundance: NA; d_gene: TRBD1; j_gene: TRBJ2-7; CDR3nt: TGTGCCAGCAGCCAAAGGACAGGGACCTACGAGCAGTACTTC; CDR3aa: CASSQRTGTYEQYF
v_gene: TRBV5-6; abundance: NA; d_gene: TRBD1; j_gene: TRBJ2-4; CDR3nt: TGTGCCAGCAGCTCACAGGGGGGCAAAAACATTCAGTACTTC; CDR3aa: CASSSQGGKNIQYF
v_gene: TRBV28; abundance: NA; d_gene: TRBD1; j_gene: TRBJ2-7; CDR3nt: TGTGCCAGCACCCTGGACAGGGCCGCCTACGAGCAGTACTTC; CDR3aa: CASTLDRAAYEQYF
v_gene: TRBV24-1; abundance: NA; d_gene: NA; j_gene: TRBJ2-1; CDR3nt: TGTGCCACCAGTGCCTACGGCAGGGTTAACCATGAGCAGTTCTTC; CDR3aa: CATSAYGRVNHEQFF
v_gene: TRBV6-4; abundance: NA; d_gene: TRBD2; j_gene: TRBJ2-1; CDR3nt: TGTGCCAGCAGCCCACTAGCGGTACTCTCCTACAATGAGCAGTTCTTC; CDR3aa: CASSPLAVLSYNEQFF
v_gene: TRBV13; abundance: NA; d_gene: TRBD1; j_gene: TRBJ2-5; CDR3nt: TGTGCCAGCAGCAACAGGGGGTACCAAGAGACCCAGTACTTC; CDR3aa: CASSNRGYQETQYF
v_gene: TRBV5-4; abundance: NA; d_gene: TRBD1; j_gene: TRBJ2-7; CDR3nt: TGTGCCAGCAGTTTGGAGACAGGGGTAGCCTACGAGCAGTACTTC; CDR3aa: CASSLETGVAYEQYF
v_gene: TRBV28; abundance: once; d_gene: TRBD1; j_gene: TRBJ1-4; CDR3nt: TGTGCCAGCCATTACAAGGCAGGGGGCGCAAAACTGTTTTTT; CDR3aa: CASHYKAGGAKLFF
v_gene: TRBV6-2/TRBV6-3; abundance: NA; d_gene: TRBD2; j_gene: TRBJ2-3; CDR3nt: TGTGCCAGCAGTTACCACCCTTGGAAGCGGGAGGTGGCAGATACGCAGTATTTT; CDR3aa: CASSYHPWKREVADTQYF
v_gene: TRBV15; abundance: NA; d_gene: NA; j_gene: TRBJ1-3; CDR3nt: TGTGCCACCAGCAGAGACCCCGGTGGCTCTGGAAACACCATATATTTT; CDR3aa: CATSRDPGGSGNTIYF
v_gene: TRBV24-1; abundance: NA; d_gene: TRBD2; j_gene: TRBJ2-3; CDR3nt: TGTGCCACCAGTGTCCCCGGGGGGGGCACAGATACGCAGTATTTT; CDR3aa: CATSVPGGGTDTQYF
v_gene: TRBV5-4; abundance: once; d_gene: NA; j_gene: TRBJ1-1; CDR3nt: TGTGCCAGCAGCTTGGACTTAAACACTGAAGCTTTCTTT; CDR3aa: CASSLDLNTEAFF
v_gene: TRBV19; abundance: NA; d_gene: NA; j_gene: TRBJ1-5; CDR3nt: TGTGCCAGTAGTATAGAGTCTATCAATCAGCCCCAGCATTTT; CDR3aa: CASSIESINQPQHF
v_gene: TRBV7-9; abundance: NA; d_gene: NA; j_gene: TRBJ1-2; CDR3nt: TGTGCCAGCAGCTTACGGGGGGGAGAAGGCTACACCTTC; CDR3aa: CASSLRGGEGYTF
v_gene: TRBV5-1; abundance: NA; d_gene: TRBD2; j_gene: TRBJ2-7; CDR3nt: TGCGCCAGCAGCCGCTGGACTAGCGGGAGTAACGAGCAGTACTTC; CDR3aa: CASSRWTSGSNEQYF
v_gene: TRBV5-1; abundance: NA; d_gene: NA; j_gene: TRBJ2-7; CDR3nt: TGCGCCAGCAGACGGTCCGGGATGCACGAGCAGTACTTC; CDR3aa: CASRRSGMHEQYF
v_gene: TRBV6-5; abundance: NA; d_gene: NA; j_gene: TRBJ2-2; CDR3nt: TGTGCCAGCAGCTACAATTCTCGAGTCACCGGGGAGCTGTTTTTT; CDR3aa: CASSYNSRVTGELFF
v_gene: TRBV6-5; abundance: NA; d_gene: NA; j_gene: TRBJ2-7; CDR3nt: TGTGCCAGCAGTTACTCGTCGGGATATTCCTACGAGCAGTACTTC; CDR3aa: CASSYSSGYSYEQYF
v_gene: TRBV21-1; abundance: NA; d_gene: NA; j_gene: TRBJ1-3; CDR3nt: TGTGCCGGCACCGACCAGGGCTCCTCTGGAAACACCATATATTTT; CDR3aa: CAGTDQGSSGNTIYF